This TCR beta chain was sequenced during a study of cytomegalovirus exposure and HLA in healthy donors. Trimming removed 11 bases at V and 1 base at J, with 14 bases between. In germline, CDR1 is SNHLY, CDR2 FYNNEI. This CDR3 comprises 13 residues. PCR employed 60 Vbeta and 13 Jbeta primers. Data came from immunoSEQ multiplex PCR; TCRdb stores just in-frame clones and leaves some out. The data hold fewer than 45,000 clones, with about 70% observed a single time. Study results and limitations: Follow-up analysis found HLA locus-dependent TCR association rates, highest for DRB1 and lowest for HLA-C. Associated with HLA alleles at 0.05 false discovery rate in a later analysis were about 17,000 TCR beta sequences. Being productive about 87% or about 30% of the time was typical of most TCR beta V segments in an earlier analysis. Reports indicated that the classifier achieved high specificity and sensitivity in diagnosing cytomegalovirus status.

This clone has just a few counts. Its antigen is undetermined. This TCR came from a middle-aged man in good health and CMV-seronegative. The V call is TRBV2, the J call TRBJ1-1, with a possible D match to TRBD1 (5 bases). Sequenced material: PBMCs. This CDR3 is CASTRVRNTEAFF. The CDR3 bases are TGTGCCTCCACCAGGGTACGGAACACTGAAGCTTTCTTT. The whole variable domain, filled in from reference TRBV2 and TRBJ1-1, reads EPEVTQTPSHQVTQMGQEVILRCVPISNHLYFYWYRQILGQKVEFLVSFYNNEISEKSEIFDDQFSVERPDGSNFTLKIRSTKLEDSAMYFCASTRVRNTEAFFGQGTRLTVV.